This T cell receptor beta chain derives from a study of CD8+CD57+ T cells in acquired aplastic anemia. Those patients picked for sequencing had displayed CD8+CD57+ cell expansion on flow cytometry. Severe acquired aplastic anemia was diagnosed in all patients. Genomic DNA, the template, was used for profiling of the TCR beta VDJ and CDR3. TCRdb redid the calling of the reads with MiXCR, one entry per CDR3 protein. The sample consists of about half a million distinct CDR3 sequences, around a third of them appearing once. V dropped 0 bases and J dropped 7 bases, with 9 bases sitting between them. Germline V gene data show CDR1 as SGDLS and CDR2 as YYNGEE. The CDR3 has 13 residues.

V usage is TRBV9 and J usage is TRBJ2-3; the D is unclear. Material for sequencing was sorted CD4+, CD8+, or CD8+CD57+ T cells (not recorded which) from PBMCs. The clonotype was recovered from a human donor with aplastic anemia. For the CDR3, the DNA is TGTGCCAGCAGCGTAGCTTCCCCAAATACGCAGTATTTT. Protein product: CASSVASPNTQYF. The whole variable domain, filled in from reference TRBV9 and TRBJ2-3, reads DSGVTQTPKHLITATGQRVTLRCSPRSGDLSVYWYQQSLDQGLQFLIQYYNGEERAKGNILERFSAQQFPDLHSELNLSSLELGDSALYFCASSVASPNTQYFGPGTRLTVL.